Listed below are T cell receptor beta chains from one sample, sequenced in a study of T cells after yellow fever vaccination. From the 5' RACE reads, TCRdb called clonotypes with MiXCR, one entry per CDR3 protein. This table holds 340,000 or so distinct CDR3 sequences, approximately 12% found once. Specimen: CD4+ T cells sorted from PBMCs, collected 15 days after the yellow fever booster vaccination. The receptors were gathered from a man aged 18 to 29 who received the YFV17D yellow fever vaccine. Both conserved end residues are part of each CDR3. Fields, in order: CDR3 length, J gene, V gene, clone size, CDR3 protein. Not all rows give a size; the values are once, few, many and, for expanded clones, a class.

13,TRBJ1-6,TRBV5-1,.,CASRWGENSPLHF
14,TRBJ2-7,TRBV20-1,few,CSAHGQWSSYEQYF
15,TRBJ2-3,TRBV7-3,few,CASSSGRSSTDTQYF
16,TRBJ1-3,TRBV7-2,.,CASSLQGPNSGNTIYF
16,TRBJ2-5,TRBV7-2,few,CASSLVGTRGFETQYF
14,TRBJ1-5,TRBV12-3/TRBV12-4,.,CASSSTGIGQPQHF
11,TRBJ2-3,TRBV7-2,many,CASSPLDTQYF
15,TRBJ2-3,TRBV4-3,few,CASSQDPDQGGTQYF
14,TRBJ2-5,TRBV4-1,.,CASSPAGRGGLLNF
13,TRBJ1-5,TRBV18,few,CASSRTGSQPQHF
14,TRBJ1-2,TRBV5-5,few,CASSLGPTGDGYTF
14,TRBJ1-2,TRBV6-2/TRBV6-3,.,CASQHPGQAHGFTF
17,TRBJ2-3,TRBV5-1,few,CASSFPGGGLSTDTQYF
11,TRBJ1-1,TRBV19,.,CASRTLGWAFF
13,TRBJ1-6,TRBV10-3,.,CAISPGGRPPLHF
16,TRBJ2-6,TRBV7-9,few,CASSLKASPGANVLTF